This T cell receptor beta chain derives from a study of cytomegalovirus exposure and HLA in healthy donors. Study-wide results and limits: Some TCR beta chains (164 of them) were listed as cytomegalovirus-associated.

The table lists this clone with a count of one. Antigen: not known. The CDR3 runs 15 residues. V lost 6 bases to trimming and J lost 0 bases, with 11 bases between them. Germline lookup yields CDR1 MGHDK and CDR2 SYGVNS. Each of the donors was a healthy bone marrow donor. It was with 60 Vbeta and 13 Jbeta primers that the PCR ran. Only in-frame clones appear in the TCRdb table, and some are missing; sequencing was by immunoSEQ multiplex PCR. The sample contains around 150,000 clones, about two thirds of which appear only once. This clonotype originated in a man between 60 and 70 years old in good health and CMV-seronegative. The sequenced sample was PBMCs. The V call is TRBV25-1, the J call TRBJ2-2, with a possible D match to TRBD1 (6 bases). The CDR3 spells CASRPGHPNTGELFF. In DNA, the CDR3 is TGTGCCAGCAGGCCGGGACATCCGAACACCGGGGAGCTGTTTTTT.